These 29 T cell receptor beta chains were sequenced from one sample in a study of T cell responses to AZD1222 COVID-19 vaccine. Sequencing was performed with immunoSEQ multiplex PCR; in TCRdb, only in-frame clones are kept and a portion is missing. The data contain about 140,000 clones, about nine tenths of them seen just once; the ten biggest clones take up approximately 4.5%. The source was peripheral blood, collected on day 0 of AZD1222 vaccination. All receptors derive from an adult in good health.

The chain couples TRBV5-1 to TRBJ2-3; D uncertain. The CDR3 consists of 14 residues. Germline V gives CDR1 SGHRS, CDR2 YFSETQ. V gave up 0 bases and J gave up 1 base, with 6 bases separating them. DNA for the CDR3: TGCGCCAGCAGCTTGGTTTCCGGCACAGATACGCAGTATTTT. Translating it yields CASSLVSGTDTQYF.

The V gene is TRBV15, the J gene TRBJ2-2; D not resolved. CDR3 size: 11 residues. The V gene's germline CDR1 is LNHNV and CDR2 YYDKDF (reference sequence). V was cut by 3 bases and J by 4 bases, with 0 bases left in between. This CDR3 is CATSSTGELFF. In DNA, the CDR3 is TGTGCCACCAGCAGCACCGGGGAGCTGTTTTTT. The whole variable domain, remainder taken from reference TRBV15 and TRBJ2-2, is DAMVIQNPRYQVTQFGKPVTLSCSQTLNHNVMYWYQQKSSQAPKLLFHYYDKDFNNEADTPDNFQSRRPNTSFCFLDIRSPGLGDTAMYLCATSSTGELFFGEGSRLTVL.

This rearrangement joins TRBV27 to TRBJ1-2; 10 positions agree with TRBD1. Germline values: CDR1 MNHEY, CDR2 SMNVEV (reference sequence). The V segment lost 6 bases and the J segment 2 bases; nucleotides outside the gene matches: 6. The CDR3 contains 15 residues. For the CDR3, the DNA is TGTGCCAGCAGATCCGGACAGGGGGTGAACTATGGCTACACCTTC. Encoded protein: CASRSGQGVNYGYTF.

This clone has just one count. The V gene is TRBV29-1, the J gene TRBJ1-2; D not resolved. Germline CDR1 is SQVTM and CDR2 is ANQGSEA. This CDR3 contains 13 residues. Trimming shortened V by 4 bases and J by 4 bases, and 13 bases separated the two germline ends. The CDR3 here is CSVAPGISYGYTF. The CDR3 DNA is TGCAGCGTTGCCCCAGGAATTTCCTATGGCTACACCTTC.

This clone has a single count. This chain connects TRBV5-6 to TRBJ2-7; D not resolved. The CDR3 length is 13 residues. With 1 base removed from V and 7 bases from J, the gap between germline ends came to 12 bases. From germline, CDR1 is SGHDT and CDR2 YYEEEE. The CDR3 nucleotides read TGTGCCAGCAGCTTGAACATGGTTTGGGAGCAGTACTTC. Translating gives CASSLNMVWEQYF.

This chain uses TRBV2 with TRBJ1-1; 9 nucleotides agree with TRBD1. J was trimmed by 12 bases and V by 6 bases; bases with no gene match: 8. Germline CDR1 is SNHLY and CDR2 is FYNNEI. The CDR3 covers 12 residues. Written as DNA, the CDR3 is TGTGCCAGCAGGGGGACAGGGAATGTGCCTTTCTTT. Its protein is CASRGTGNVPFF. Complete variable domain (other parts from reference TRBV2 and TRBJ1-1): EPEVTQTPSHQVTQMGQEVILRCVPISNHLYFYWYRQILGQKVEFLVSFYNNEISEKSEIFDDQFSVERPDGSNFTLKIRSTKLEDSAMYFCASRGTGNVPFFGQGTRLTVV.

The chain carries TRBV15 and TRBJ1-1; D is undetermined. CDR1 LNHNV and CDR2 YYDKDF come from the germline V gene (reference sequence). Trimming stripped 11 bases from V and 1 base from J, with 20 bases between. This CDR3 has 15 amino acids. CDR3 DNA sequence: TGTGCCGCCGCCAGCAGGTCTCCAGGGAACACTGAAGCTTTCTTT. As protein: CAAASRSPGNTEAFF.

The J gene is TRBJ1-1, the V gene TRBV6-2 or TRBV6-3, with D possibly being TRBD1 (6 bases). This CDR3 contains 14 residues. Per the germline V gene, CDR1 is MNHEY and CDR2 is SVGEGT. Between the trimmed V and J ends, which lost 6 bases and 5 bases, there was a span of 16 bases. The CDR3 coding sequence is TGTGCCAGCAGCGAGTACAGGGTAGGGACTGAAGCTTTCTTT. The encoded protein is CASSEYRVGTEAFF.

CDR3 bases: TGTGCCAGCAGCTCGACGGGAAACTATGGCTACACCTTC. Its protein product is CASSSTGNYGYTF. The chain carries TRBV7-3 and TRBJ1-2; D remains unclear. This CDR3 comprises 13 residues. Trimming cost V 4 bases and J 2 bases, with 8 bases left between them. Germline V CDR1 and CDR2: SGHTA, FQGTGA.

The chain recombines TRBV30 with TRBJ1-2; the match to TRBD1 covers 7 bases. V dropped 0 bases and J dropped 3; count of bases not matched to a gene: 13. This CDR3 has 17 residues. Looked up from germline, CDR1 is GTSNPN and CDR2 is SVGIG (reference sequence). The CDR3 region has the DNA TGTGCCTGGAGTGTACAGGCAGGGGGGAGGCTATACTATGGCTACACCTTC. It codes for CAWSVQAGGRLYYGYTF.

The J gene is TRBJ1-6, the V gene TRBV11-3; D may be TRBD1 (5 bases). V was cut by 5 bases and J by 6 bases, with 26 bases left in between. This CDR3 region has 19 residues. The germline V gene has CDR1 SGHNT and CDR2 YENEEA. CDR3 bases: TGTGCCAGCAGCAGCAGGGTTCAAGAGGGGATAGGTCGTAATTCACCCCTCCACTTT. Its translation is CASSSRVQEGIGRNSPLHF.

This chain connects TRBV5-1 to TRBJ2-7; 7 bases agree with TRBD2. J gave up 4 bases and V 1 base, and 5 bases lay outside the gene matches. Germline CDR1 and CDR2: SGHRS and YFSETQ. The CDR3 sequence is 14 residues long. CDR3: CASSLSSGRYEQYF. The CDR3 DNA follows: TGCGCCAGCAGCTTGTCTAGCGGAAGATACGAGCAGTACTTC.

The J gene is TRBJ1-6, the V gene TRBV16, with 7 bases matching TRBD1. CDR3 length: 13 residues. Per germline, CDR1 KGHSY and CDR2 FQNENV. J was trimmed by 7 bases and V by 6 bases; bases with no gene match: 3. DNA of the CDR3: TGTGCCAGCAGGGGCAGGGGGAATTCACCCCTCCACTTT. Protein sequence: CASRGRGNSPLHF.

CDR3 coding DNA: TGTGCCAGCTCACCAGTTGGGCAAAGGCCCTACGAGCAGTACTTC. Translating it yields CASSPVGQRPYEQYF. This chain uses TRBV18 with TRBJ2-7, with D unresolved. This CDR3 is 15 amino acids long. Germline V gene sequence: CDR1 KGHSH, CDR2 LQKENI. The V and J ends lost 2 bases and 2 bases respectively, with 13 bases between them.

J is TRBJ2-7 and V is TRBV19, with 7 bases that match TRBD1. The length of the CDR3 is 19 residues. The ends lost 9 bases at V and 3 bases at J; junction bases unmatched: 26. Germline V gene lookup returns CDR1 LNHDA and CDR2 SQIVND (reference sequence). Here the CDR3 DNA reads TGTGCCAGCCCCTACCGGGGCAGGGGGTCCTTTATTGCTTTCTACGAGCAGTACTTC. Translating it yields CASPYRGRGSFIAFYEQYF. The full variable domain, completed using reference TRBV19 and TRBJ2-7, is DGGITQSPKYLFRKEGQNVTLSCEQNLNHDAMYWYRQDPGQGLRLIYYSQIVNDFQKGDIAEGYSVSREKKESFPLTVTSAQKNPTAFYLCASPYRGRGSFIAFYEQYFGPGTRLTVT.

J is TRBJ2-2 and V is TRBV11-1; D is ambiguous. The germline gives CDR1 SGHAT, CDR2 FQDESV (reference sequence). The ends were cut back, 6 bases at V and 3 bases at J, with 11 bases in the middle. This CDR3 has 14 residues. Written as DNA, the CDR3 is TGTGCCAGCAGTCCAAGCATCTACACCGGGGAGCTGTTTTTT. This codes for CASSPSIYTGELFF.

The CDR3 sequence is CASSSGTVLPYEQYF. In DNA, the CDR3 is TGTGCCAGCAGTTCTGGGACAGTACTCCCCTACGAGCAGTACTTC. This chain joins TRBV6-5 and TRBJ2-7; TRBD1 aligns across 7 bases. The CDR3 extends over 15 amino acids. Germline-derived CDR1 and CDR2 are MNHEY and SVGAGI. The J segment lost 2 bases and the V segment lost 4 bases, leaving 8 bases of the junction unmatched.

This chain uses TRBV19 with TRBJ2-7, with 11 bases that match TRBD2. Per germline, CDR1 LNHDA and CDR2 SQIVND (reference sequence). The CDR3 spans 15 residues. V was clipped by 2 bases and J by 2 bases; unmatched bases: 2. The CDR3 region is CASSITSGRTYEQYF. Here the CDR3 DNA reads TGTGCCAGTAGTATAACTAGCGGGAGAACCTACGAGCAGTACTTC.

The chain joins TRBV5-4 to TRBJ2-2; 12 bases map to TRBD2. The trim removed 7 bases at V and 7 bases at J, leaving 8 bases unmatched. The CDR3 is 15 amino acids. The germline V gene has CDR1 SGHNT and CDR2 YYREEE (reference sequence). The CDR3 DNA is TGTGCCAGCCAGACTAGCGGGAGTCCGTTCGGGGAGCTGTTTTTT. This sequence encodes CASQTSGSPFGELFF.

The chain employs TRBV30 and TRBJ2-3; D not certain. The CDR3 has 12 residues. CDR1 and CDR2 from the germline V gene are GTSNPN and SVGIG (reference sequence). The germline V and J ends were trimmed by 5 bases and 5 bases, with 11 bases remaining between them. The CDR3 sequence is CAWAPVGDTQYF. CDR3 nucleotide sequence: TGTGCCTGGGCCCCCGTCGGAGATACGCAGTATTTT. The variable domain in full, completed from reference TRBV30 and TRBJ2-3, reads SQTIHQWPATLVQPVGSPLSLECTVEGTSNPNLYWYRQAAGRGLQLLFYSVGIGQISSEVPQNLSASRPQDRQFILSSKKLLLSDSGFYLCAWAPVGDTQYFGPGTRLTVL.

The chain is built from TRBV5-1 and TRBJ2-7, with a tentative D call TRBD2 (5 bases). Germline lookup yields CDR1 SGHRS and CDR2 YFSETQ. The germline V and J ends were trimmed by 0 bases and 0 bases, with 7 bases remaining between them. The CDR3 runs 14 residues. The chain's CDR3 is CASSLAGNSYEQYF. The CDR3 DNA sequence: TGCGCCAGCAGCTTGGCCGGGAACTCCTACGAGCAGTACTTC.

The chain couples TRBV27 to TRBJ2-1, with 8 bases that match TRBD2. Germline lookup yields CDR1 MNHEY and CDR2 SMNVEV (reference sequence). V shed 8 bases, J shed 6 bases, and the junction held 9 bases outside the gene matches. The length of the CDR3 is 14 residues. In nucleotides, the CDR3 is TGTGCCAGCTCTCTCGGGGGGGGGACCAATGAGCAGTTCTTC. This sequence encodes CASSLGGGTNEQFF.

The rearrangement uses TRBV7-9 and TRBJ1-1; D is unresolved. With 2 bases removed from V and 8 bases from J, the gap between germline ends came to 6 bases. The CDR3 runs to 11 residues. The germline V gene encodes CDR1 SEHNR and CDR2 FQNEAQ (reference sequence). CDR3 bases: TGTGCCAGCAGCTTACGAAAGGAAGCTTTCTTT. This gives the protein CASSLRKEAFF. The variable domain in full, with the rest retrieved from reference TRBV7-9 and TRBJ1-1, is DTGVSQNPRHKITKRGQNVTFRCDPISEHNRLYWYRQTLGQGPEFLTYFQNEAQLEKSRLLSDRFSAERPKGSFSTLEIQRTEQGDSAMYLCASSLRKEAFFGQGTRLTVV.

The V gene is TRBV7-9, the J gene TRBJ1-1; D is perhaps TRBD1 (5 bases). This CDR3 has 16 amino acids. Trimming removed 5 bases from V and 6 bases from J, with 22 bases in between. From germline, CDR1 is SEHNR and CDR2 FQNEAQ (reference sequence). CDR3 DNA sequence: TGTGCCAGCAGCCCTGGTTGGACATACCAACGCGCTGAAGCTTTCTTT. Translated: CASSPGWTYQRAEAFF.

This chain joins TRBV19 and TRBJ2-1; D might be TRBD1 (5 bases). Germline CDR1 is LNHDA and CDR2 is SQIVND (reference sequence). V shed 11 bases and J shed 2 bases, with 13 bases lying between them. This CDR3 comprises 13 residues. CDR3 protein: CAVGVRAYNEQFF. CDR3 nucleotides: TGTGCCGTTGGCGTCAGGGCCTACAATGAGCAGTTCTTC. The full variable domain, rest sourced from reference TRBV19 and TRBJ2-1, is DGGITQSPKYLFRKEGQNVTLSCEQNLNHDAMYWYRQDPGQGLRLIYYSQIVNDFQKGDIAEGYSVSREKKESFPLTVTSAQKNPTAFYLCAVGVRAYNEQFFGPGTRLTVL.

The rearrangement links TRBV5-4 to TRBJ1-1; tentatively, D is TRBD1 (5 bases). The V gene's germline CDR1 is SGHNT and CDR2 YYREEE (reference sequence). The CDR3 length is 12 residues. V was shortened by 4 bases and J by 11 bases, with 15 bases between the two germline ends. The CDR3 sequence is CASSTSRDGAFF. In DNA form, the CDR3 reads TGTGCCAGCAGCACCTCCCGGGACGGGGCTTTCTTT.

The genes are TRBV7-9 and TRBJ1-3; 8 nucleotides match TRBD1. Per germline, CDR1 SEHNR and CDR2 FQNEAQ (reference sequence). V dropped 5 bases and J dropped 4; count of bases not matched to a gene: 7. There are 15 residues in the CDR3. In DNA, the CDR3 is TGTGCCAGCAGCCTACAGACAGGGGTCGGAAACACCATATATTTT. Its translation: CASSLQTGVGNTIYF.

V is TRBV5-1 and J is TRBJ2-7; D not certain. CDR3 length: 14 residues. V was shortened by 0 bases and J by 0 bases, with 7 bases between the two germline ends. Germline V gene sequence: CDR1 SGHRS, CDR2 YFSETQ. CDR3 protein: CASSLGANSYEQYF. The CDR3 DNA reads as TGCGCCAGCAGCTTGGGTGCTAACTCCTACGAGCAGTACTTC.

J is TRBJ2-5 and V is TRBV11-2, with 8 bases that match TRBD1. Germline V gene data show CDR1 as SGHAT and CDR2 as FQNNGV. The CDR3 extends over 15 amino acids. J gave up 0 bases and V 8 bases, and 8 bases lay outside the gene matches. The CDR3 region is CASGAWGQDQETQYF. In DNA, the CDR3 is TGTGCCAGCGGCGCCTGGGGACAGGACCAAGAGACCCAGTACTTC.